This passage covers 10 T cell receptor beta chains from one sample sequenced in a study of blood T cell repertoires in COVID-19. The method was immunoSEQ multiplex PCR; TCRdb's version includes in-frame clones alone and lacks a portion of them. This table holds a few hundred thousand clones, more than 65% found once. The sequenced sample consisted of peripheral blood. These receptor sequences come from a woman aged 40 to 50 who had recovered from COVID-19.

J is TRBJ2-3 and V is TRBV6-2 or TRBV6-3; 11 nucleotides line up with TRBD1. Germline lookup yields CDR1 MNHEY and CDR2 SVGEGT. The CDR3 loop spans 17 amino acids. Trimming removed 4 bases from V and 8 bases from J; junction bases left unmatched: 14. The CDR3: CASSSNAGTGGTGTQYF. In DNA, the CDR3 is TGTGCCAGCAGTTCAAACGCCGGGACAGGGGGAACCGGTACGCAGTATTTT.

The V gene is TRBV9, the J gene TRBJ1-2; 8 positions agree with TRBD1. This CDR3 region has 16 residues. The germline V gene has CDR1 SGDLS and CDR2 YYNGEE. The junction had 12 bases not matched to a gene; V was cut back by 4 bases and J by 4 bases. In nucleotides, the CDR3 is TGTGCCAGCAGCCCCGACAGGGGCGGAGGGATCTATGGCTACACCTTC. It codes for CASSPDRGGGIYGYTF.

With regard to this clone: Additional DNA sequences in this sample encode the identical CDR3. The V and J genes are TRBV28 and TRBJ1-2; no reliable D call. CDR3 size: 11 residues. V was cut by 7 bases and J by 1 base, with 4 bases left in between. CDR1 is MDHEN, CDR2 SYDVKM, per germline. CDR3 sequence (DNA): TGTGCCAGCATCAGTAACTATGGCTACACCTTC. Residues: CASISNYGYTF.

In its sample, this clone was seen many times. The genes are TRBV3-1 (or the pseudogene TRBV3-2) and TRBJ2-3; TRBD1 matches at 8 bases. The germline V gene has CDR1 LGHDT and CDR2 YNNKEL (reference sequence). The trim removed 4 bases at V and 3 bases at J, leaving 9 bases unmatched. The CDR3 is 16 residues long. CDR3 in amino acids: CASSPSTGTGTDTQYF. The CDR3 DNA sequence: TGTGCCAGCAGCCCCTCCACCGGGACAGGAACAGATACGCAGTATTTT.

The rearrangement uses TRBV7-8 and TRBJ1-1; D is uncertain. CDR3 size: 13 residues. V lost 2 bases, J lost 0 bases, and 4 bases lay in between. The germline CDR1 and CDR2 sequences are SGHVS and FQNEAQ. CDR3 region: CASSLTVNTEAFF. For the CDR3, the DNA is TGTGCCAGCAGCTTAACGGTGAACACTGAAGCTTTCTTT.

The genes are TRBV24-1 and TRBJ1-1, with D possibly TRBD1 on 6 matching bases. Germline V CDR1 and CDR2: KGHDR, SFDVKD. Trimming took off 7 bases at V and 1 base at J, with 9 bases between the two ends. This CDR3 is built from 13 residues. CDR3: CATRTGQNTEAFF. The CDR3 DNA reads as TGTGCCACCAGGACGGGACAGAACACTGAAGCTTTCTTT.

The V and J genes are TRBV27 and TRBJ1-1, with unresolved D. Trimming took 3 bases from V and 2 from J, leaving 10 bases between them. CDR1 and CDR2 from the germline V gene are MNHEY and SMNVEV (reference sequence). The CDR3 has 14 residues. The CDR3 bases are TGTGCCAGCAGTTTGTACCGAACTAACACTGAAGCTTTCTTT. This sequence encodes CASSLYRTNTEAFF.

This chain links TRBV18 with TRBJ2-6; 10 bases are a match to TRBD1. V gave up 2 bases and J gave up 1 base; unmatched junction bases: 5. This CDR3 spans 18 amino acids. CDR1 and CDR2 from the germline V gene are KGHSH and LQKENI. CDR3 nucleotide sequence: TGTGCCAGCTCACCAAGGACAGGGGGACTTTCTGGGGCCAACGTCCTGACTTTC. This gives the protein CASSPRTGGLSGANVLTF.

A word on this clone: A read error may account for a junction end that differs from germline. The rearrangement links TRBV19 to TRBJ2-1, with D possibly matching TRBD2 (5 bases). From germline, CDR1 is LNHDA and CDR2 SQIVND (reference sequence). This CDR3 contains 14 residues. CDR3 amino acids: CANSPGLPWDEQFF. In nucleotides, the CDR3 is TGTGCCAATAGTCCTGGACTCCCTTGGGATGAGCAGTTCTTC.

CDR3 in amino acids: CASSRGQNYNYGYTF. The CDR3 bases are TGTGCCAGCAGCCGAGGACAGAATTATAACTATGGCTACACCTTC. The chain couples TRBV27 to TRBJ1-2, with a weak D call TRBD1 (6 bases). V was pared by 6 bases and J by 1 base, with 15 bases between. The CDR3 sequence is 15 residues long. CDR1 is MNHEY and CDR2 is SMNVEV in the germline V gene (reference sequence).